The entry that follows covers one TCR beta chain sequence. Its antigen is still unknown. Here immunoSEQ multiplex PCR was the method, and the copy in TCRdb shows in-frame clones only, minus some. The data show fewer than 200,000 clones, with 85% to 90% seen just once and under 13% held by the top ten. The entry originates in a study of cytomegalovirus exposure and HLA in healthy donors. Notes on the study in general: It was found in a later analysis that first-cohort TCR clusters tended to co-occur in the 120 validation repertoires. According to the study, roughly 180 TCR beta chains were cytomegalovirus-associated. Both high specificity and high sensitivity reportedly marked the classifier's diagnosis of cytomegalovirus status.

The CDR3 sequence is 13 residues long. V lost 0 bases, J lost 1 base, and 5 bases lay in between. Germline loops: CDR1 GTSNPN, CDR2 SVGIG (reference sequence). The source material was PBMCs. The sequence derives from a woman between 18 and 29 years old in good health and CMV-seropositive. The chain combines TRBV30 with TRBJ2-3; maybe TRBD1 (5 bases). The CDR3 loop reads CAWSVGGTDTQYF. The CDR3 nucleotides are TGTGCCTGGAGTGTAGGGGGCACAGATACGCAGTATTTT.